These 22 T cell receptor beta chains were sequenced from one sample in a study of blood T cell repertoires in COVID-19. The table came from immunoSEQ multiplex PCR; TCRdb's copy has only in-frame clones and leaves some out. This table has a few hundred thousand clones, 86% appearing once. The sequenced material came from peripheral blood. The receptors were sampled from a young woman with active or convalescent COVID-19.

In this sample, this clone turned up once. The chain combines TRBV11-2 with TRBJ1-1; the match to TRBD1 covers 7 bases. Germline assignment: CDR1 SGHAT and CDR2 FQNNGV. The CDR3 spans 14 residues. The V segment lost 5 bases and the J segment 5 bases; nucleotides outside the gene matches: 8. The CDR3 loop is CASSRAGGSTEAFF. CDR3 coding DNA: TGTGCCAGCAGCAGGGCAGGGGGATCTACTGAAGCTTTCTTT.

This chain joins TRBV3-1 (or the pseudogene TRBV3-2) and TRBJ2-1, with D possibly being TRBD1 (5 bases). V lost 0 bases and J lost 8, with 8 bases in between. This CDR3 comprises 13 residues. Germline V gene sequence: CDR1 LGHDT, CDR2 YNNKEL (reference sequence). The CDR3: CASSQDGQYEQFF. CDR3 coding DNA: TGTGCCAGCAGCCAAGATGGACAATATGAGCAGTTCTTC.

The genes are TRBV4-3 and TRBJ1-2; no firm D call. The CDR3 is made up of 16 amino acids. CDR1 and CDR2 from the germline V gene are LGHNA and YSLEER. The V and J ends lost 0 bases and 1 base respectively, with 12 bases between them. The CDR3 sequence: CASSQEPLGVNYGYTF. In nucleotides, the CDR3 is TGCGCCAGCAGCCAAGAGCCCCTCGGGGTTAACTATGGCTACACCTTC.

The J gene is TRBJ1-1, the V gene TRBV7-9; D might be TRBD1 (5 bases). Per germline, CDR1 SEHNR and CDR2 FQNEAQ (reference sequence). This CDR3 comprises 13 residues. Trimming took 6 bases from V and 6 from J, leaving 14 bases between them. CDR3 nucleotides: TGTGCCAGCAGGCCCTGGGGGGGTTCTGAAGCTTTCTTT. It yields the protein CASRPWGGSEAFF.

The chain recombines TRBV5-6 with TRBJ2-3; 7 bases are a match to TRBD1. This CDR3 has 18 amino acids. The V gene's germline CDR1 is SGHDT and CDR2 YYEEEE. V gave up 4 bases and J gave up 3 bases; unmatched junction bases: 17. The CDR3 region has the DNA TGTGCCAGCAGCCCGACTATGAGGGGGCGTAATCCAACAGATACGCAGTATTTT. This codes for CASSPTMRGRNPTDTQYF.

CDR3: CASSIVGGSGYGYTF. The CDR3, as DNA: TGTGCCAGTAGTATAGTAGGGGGCAGCGGCTATGGCTACACCTTC. V is TRBV19 and J is TRBJ1-2, with 7 bases aligning to TRBD1. CDR3 size: 15 residues. CDR1 LNHDA and CDR2 SQIVND come from the germline V gene (reference sequence). Unmatched junction bases numbered 6, after V lost 1 base and J lost 4 bases.

Comments on this clone: Distinct nucleotide sequences in the sample also encode this CDR3. This chain joins TRBV5-1 and TRBJ1-2, with a tentative D call TRBD1 (6 bases). Germline assignment: CDR1 SGHRS and CDR2 YFSETQ. The CDR3 consists of 13 residues. Trimming removed 3 bases at V and 1 base at J, with 7 bases between. CDR3 amino acids: CASSSQGNYGYTF. The CDR3 nucleotides are TGCGCCAGCAGCTCACAGGGTAACTATGGCTACACCTTC.

The genes are TRBV5-4 and TRBJ2-4; 8 bases are shared with TRBD2. CDR1 SGHNT and CDR2 YYREEE come from the germline V gene (reference sequence). The CDR3 runs to 14 residues. Germline trimming cut 0 bases from V and 6 bases from J; bases unmatched to any gene: 2. This CDR3 is CASSLEAGVNIQYF. The CDR3 bases are TGTGCCAGCAGCTTGGAAGCGGGGGTAAACATTCAGTACTTC.

The chain carries TRBV7-8 and TRBJ2-1, with 8 bases identical to TRBD2. Germline values: CDR1 SGHVS, CDR2 FQNEAQ. The CDR3 length is 15 residues. V shed 3 bases and J 10 bases; nucleotides not matched to a gene: 11. CDR3 residues: CASSLGAGGAEEQFF. In nucleotides, the CDR3 is TGTGCCAGCAGCTTGGGGGCGGGGGGCGCAGAAGAGCAGTTCTTC.

This sequence joins TRBV25-1 and TRBJ2-3; 8 bases agree with TRBD2. The germline V gene encodes CDR1 MGHDK and CDR2 SYGVNS. J lost 7 bases, V lost 8 bases, and 8 bases had no gene match. The CDR3 totals 13 residues. The CDR3 nucleotides read TGTGCCAGCGCCACTAGCGGCGTAAATACGCAGTATTTT. It translates to CASATSGVNTQYF.

This chain connects TRBV7-8 to TRBJ1-5, with 9 bases aligning to TRBD1. Unmatched junction bases numbered 15, after V lost 4 bases and J lost 5 bases. The CDR3 runs to 18 residues. Germline lookup yields CDR1 SGHVS and CDR2 FQNEAQ. The CDR3 protein is CASSYSIAGTGIHQPQHF. DNA for the CDR3: TGTGCCAGCAGCTACTCTATCGCCGGGACAGGGATCCATCAGCCCCAGCATTTT.

This clone was detected only a few times. The chain has TRBV9 and TRBJ1-1, with TRBD1 matching 8 bases. The V and J ends lost 0 bases and 5 bases, in that order; junction bases with no gene match: 6. The CDR3 has 15 amino acids. CDR1 is SGDLS and CDR2 is YYNGEE in the germline V gene. For the CDR3, the DNA is TGTGCCAGCAGCGTAGAGTGGACAGGGCGAACTGAAGCTTTCTTT. Encoded protein: CASSVEWTGRTEAFF.

V gene TRBV7-9 combines with J gene TRBJ2-3; TRBD1 matches 10 bases. The CDR3 runs to 16 residues. Germline V gene data show CDR1 as SEHNR and CDR2 as FQNEAQ (reference sequence). V lost 5 bases to trimming and J lost 1 base; unmatched junction nucleotides: 6. CDR3 in DNA: TGTGCCAGCAGCCATACCGGGACAGGGGGCACAGATACGCAGTATTTT. It codes for CASSHTGTGGTDTQYF.

This sequence joins TRBV23-1 and TRBJ1-2, with unresolved D. TRBV23-1 is an open reading frame whose function is uncertain. The CDR3 is 14 residues long. V lost 4 bases, J lost 4 bases, and 13 bases lay in between. CDR3 sequence reads: CASSPREGLYGYTF. CDR3 bases: TGCGCCAGCAGTCCTCGGGAAGGGCTCTATGGCTACACCTTC.

V gene TRBV11-3 combines with J gene TRBJ2-6; 15 bases agree with TRBD2. Germline CDR1 SGHNT, CDR2 YENEEA. This CDR3 is built from 19 residues. V lost 1 base and J lost 4; bases outside the gene matches: 5. The CDR3 here is CASSLGTSGGASGANVLTF. The CDR3, as DNA: TGTGCCAGCAGCTTAGGGACTAGCGGGGGGGCCTCAGGGGCCAACGTCCTGACTTTC.

This chain joins TRBV30 and TRBJ1-6; TRBD1 matches 8 bases. Trimming at V came to 3 bases and at J to 9 bases, leaving 13 bases not matched to a gene. CDR1 and CDR2 from the germline V gene are GTSNPN and SVGIG (reference sequence). The CDR3 covers 16 residues. This chain's CDR3 is CAWSPTGGSGSSPLHF. CDR3 bases: TGTGCCTGGAGCCCCACAGGGGGATCGGGTAGTTCACCCCTCCACTTT.

The rearrangement joins TRBV7-8 to TRBJ2-3; 7 nucleotides line up with TRBD1. Germline CDR1 and CDR2: SGHVS and FQNEAQ. V lost 8 bases and J lost 7; bases outside the gene matches: 15. The CDR3 runs to 15 residues. CDR3 sequence (DNA): TGTGCCAGCCGAGAGACAGGGCTTGTCTTAAATACGCAGTATTTT. Translation: CASRETGLVLNTQYF.

The V call is TRBV3-1 (or the pseudogene TRBV3-2), the J call TRBJ2-3, with D uncertain. Trimming removed 4 bases from V and 3 bases from J, with 11 bases in between. The germline V gene has CDR1 LGHDT and CDR2 YNNKEL (reference sequence). This CDR3 comprises 14 residues. CDR3 nucleotide sequence: TGTGCCAGCAGCCCTCGACTTTTAACAGATACGCAGTATTTT. Protein product: CASSPRLLTDTQYF.

The chain combines TRBV24-1 with TRBJ1-5; possibly TRBD1 for D (5 bases). The CDR3 loop spans 13 amino acids. Germline-derived CDR1 and CDR2 are KGHDR and SFDVKD. Trimming took 4 bases from V and 3 from J, leaving 6 bases between them. This CDR3 is CATSEGPNQPQHF. DNA of the CDR3: TGTGCCACCAGTGAGGGGCCCAATCAGCCCCAGCATTTT.

V usage is TRBV7-2 and J usage is TRBJ2-7, with 9 nucleotides matching TRBD2. With 3 bases clipped from V and 4 bases from J, the junction kept 7 bases outside the gene matches. The CDR3 totals 15 residues. Per the germline V gene, CDR1 is SGHTA and CDR2 is FQGNSA. CDR3 sequence reads: CASSLAGTSYYEQYF. The CDR3 nucleotides are TGTGCCAGCAGCTTGGCCGGGACTAGCTATTACGAGCAGTACTTC.

The rearrangement uses TRBV9 and TRBJ1-1; 9 bases are shared with TRBD1. Germline CDR1 is SGDLS and CDR2 is YYNGEE. The J segment lost 1 base and the V segment lost 2 bases, leaving 3 bases of the junction unmatched. This CDR3 comprises 15 residues. Here the CDR3 reads CASSVGGQGNTEAFF. The CDR3 coding sequence is TGTGCCAGCAGCGTTGGGGGACAGGGGAACACTGAAGCTTTCTTT. Full variable domain (remainder filled in from reference TRBV9 and TRBJ1-1): DSGVTQTPKHLITATGQRVTLRCSPRSGDLSVYWYQQSLDQGLQFLIQYYNGEERAKGNILERFSAQQFPDLHSELNLSSLELGDSALYFCASSVGGQGNTEAFFGQGTRLTVV.

As DNA, the CDR3 is TGTGCCAGCAGCCAAGATGTCAGAGATACGCAGTATTTT. Its protein product is CASSQDVRDTQYF. The chain recombines TRBV14 with TRBJ2-3; D remains ambiguous. V gave up 0 bases and J gave up 5 bases, with 6 bases separating them. The length of the CDR3 is 13 residues. Germline V CDR1 and CDR2: SGHDN, FVKESK.